This T cell receptor beta chain is from a study of cytomegalovirus exposure and HLA in healthy donors. Overall study findings and caveats: Most TCR sequences showed up rarely, but some public TCRs showed up in many donors. Cytomegalovirus-associated status was assigned to about 170 TCR beta chains. According to a subsequent analysis, TCR clusters identified in the first cohort showed a tendency to co-occur across the 100 to 150 validation repertoires.

The V and J ends lost 5 bases and 0 bases, in that order; junction bases with no gene match: 4. This CDR3 region has 15 residues. Germline V gene data show CDR1 as SGHTA and CDR2 as FQGNSA. About this clone: Its matching antigen is unknown.

Method: immunoSEQ multiplex PCR; TCRdb's copy keeps in-frame clones and lacks some. The top ten clones hold roughly 1.2% of a sample with over 100,000 clones, roughly 87% of them seen once. The chain has TRBV7-2 and TRBJ1-1; TRBD1 aligns across 9 bases. The TCR comes from a woman younger than 35 in good health and CMV-seronegative. The sequenced sample was PBMCs. The CDR3 reads CASSRTGVVNTEAFF. The DNA for the CDR3 is TGTGCCAGCAGCCGGACAGGGGTTGTGAACACTGAAGCTTTCTTT.